This paragraph reports one T cell receptor beta chain. In the original processing: Using reference gene primer amplification, nucleated cell counts were estimated. Sequencing was performed with immunoSEQ multiplex PCR; in TCRdb, only in-frame clones are kept and a portion is missing. Clone size and the V and J calls come from that table; the DNA yielded D and trimming. The sample records roughly 150,000 clones, 65% to 80% being singletons. This sample was taken from a study of blood T cell repertoires in COVID-19. Study overall: Both acute and convalescent COVID-19 samples were obtained from the United States, Italy and Spain. PBMCs, B-cell-depleted T cells, or T cells provided the cDNA or gDNA that made up the material.

Self-reported history from a screening survey and questionnaire set each donor's cohort. Germline assignment: CDR1 LGHNA and CDR2 YNFKEQ. With 4 bases clipped from V and 7 bases from J, the junction kept 9 bases outside the gene matches. The CDR3 loop spans 15 amino acids. Material for sequencing was PBMCs or T cells enriched from blood (not recorded which). The chain uses TRBV4-2 and TRBJ2-5; 10 bases fit TRBD2. This TCR came from a woman in her 70s in a cohort exposed to, infected with or recovered from COVID-19 (not recorded which). The DNA for the CDR3 is TGTGCCAGCAGCCCGACTAGCGGGCCCCCCGGGACCCAGTACTTC. Protein sequence: CASSPTSGPPGTQYF.